This T cell receptor beta chain was profiled in a study of shared clonotypes between healthy human individuals. Study findings and constraints: An anticipated effect of sequencing depth on clonotype sharing among donors was recognized.

Concerning this clone itself: Its antigen remains unknown.

The germline gives CDR1 MDHEN, CDR2 SYDVKM. This CDR3 is 17 amino acids long. Germline trimming cut 3 bases from V and 3 bases from J; bases unmatched to any gene: 13. The table came from immunoSEQ multiplex PCR; TCRdb's copy has only in-frame clones and leaves some out. The data hold some 2 million clones, with about 95% observed a single time. CD45RO-negative, CCR7-selected cells formed the naive CD8 fraction, which excluded terminally differentiated effector memory CD45RA+ cells. What was sequenced was naive CD8+ T cells sorted from blood. V gene TRBV28 combines with J gene TRBJ1-2; 7 nucleotides line up with TRBD1. The source of this sequence is a young man in good health. CDR3 sequence reads: CASSFEGAQGTDYGYTF. CDR3 DNA sequence: TGTGCCAGCAGTTTTGAGGGGGCTCAGGGCACTGACTATGGCTACACCTTC.